This TCR beta chain was recovered during a study of blood T cell repertoires in COVID-19. Study context: There were acute and convalescent COVID-19 samples, and they came from the United States, Italy and Spain. From T cells, B-cell-depleted T cells, or PBMCs came the material, which was cDNA or gDNA.

This clone was seen only a few times. Produced via immunoSEQ multiplex PCR; TCRdb's table is partial and in-frame only. The sample lists approximately 220,000 clones, 65% to 90% occurring once. All enrollees were about 18 to 100 years old and from under 25 US areas. Participant reports of clinical history set cohort assignment. The clonotype comes from a woman between 40 and 55 years old with acute COVID-19. Source material: PBMCs or T cells enriched from blood (not recorded which).

This CDR3 reads CASSQQTSGTIGQFF. The CDR3 DNA is TGCGCCAGCAGCCAACAGACTAGCGGGACCATTGGGCAGTTCTTC. The V call is TRBV4-1, the J call TRBJ2-1, with 11 bases aligning to TRBD2. CDR3 length equals 15 residues. CDR1 MGHRA and CDR2 YSYEKL come from the germline V gene. Trimming removed 2 bases from V and 12 bases from J; junction bases left unmatched: 9.